Reported below is one T cell receptor beta chain. cDNA came from approximately 0.5 to 1 ug RNA primed by random hexamers. By means of immunoSEQ multiplex PCR, TCR beta CDR3 spanning 54 Vbeta and 13 Jbeta underwent amplification. TCRdb re-called the immunoSEQ multiplex PCR reads through MiXCR, storing one row per CDR3 protein. Here the sample spans roughly 180,000 distinct CDR3 sequences, about 95% being singletons. The sample is drawn from a study of CD8 T cells in Susac syndrome. Negative isolation yielded CD8+ and CD4+ T cells; FACS enriched TEMRA cells. Per the germline V gene, CDR1 is SQVTM and CDR2 is ANQGSEA. The CDR3 totals 13 residues. Losses at the gene ends were 7 bases for V and 7 bases for J; bases not matched to a gene: 10.

The sequenced sample was CD4+ T cells from PBMCs. The origin of this receptor is a human donor in good health. The rearrangement joins TRBV29-1 to TRBJ1-5, with 7 positions matching TRBD1. The CDR3 reads CSARDSVAQPQHF. CDR3 DNA sequence: TGCAGCGCCCGGGACAGCGTCGCACAGCCCCAGCATTTT.